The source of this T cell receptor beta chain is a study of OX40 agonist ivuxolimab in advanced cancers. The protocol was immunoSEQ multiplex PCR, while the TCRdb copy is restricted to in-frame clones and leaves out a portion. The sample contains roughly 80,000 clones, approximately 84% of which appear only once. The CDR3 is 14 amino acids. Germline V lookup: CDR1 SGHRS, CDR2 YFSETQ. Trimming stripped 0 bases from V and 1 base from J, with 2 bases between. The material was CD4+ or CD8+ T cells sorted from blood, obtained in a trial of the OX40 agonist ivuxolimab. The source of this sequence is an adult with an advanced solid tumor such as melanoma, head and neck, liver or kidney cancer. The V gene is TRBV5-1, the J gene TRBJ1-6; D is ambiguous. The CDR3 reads CASSLGSYNSPLHF. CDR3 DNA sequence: TGCGCCAGCAGCTTGGGATCCTATAATTCACCCCTCCACTTT.